This T cell receptor beta chain was sequenced during a study of early T cells in non-severe SARS-CoV-2 infection (TCRdb year 2021). For context, the study as a whole: Bulk RNA from unsorted whole blood was used for TCR sequencing, so alpha and beta chains could not be paired.

The method was 5' RACE. TCRdb records NextSeq 500 as the sequencer. To correct for sequencing error and PCR bias, the TCR library protocol tagged individual cDNA molecules with unique molecular identifiers. Sequencing covered both TCR alpha and beta chains, and within each sample the abundances of alpha and beta sequences were tightly co-correlated. Concerning the study's data processing: Decombinator V4 was used to annotate the V gene, J gene and CDR3 of the TCR sequences. TCRs were defined as expanded if a significant change between any two time points was detected under a Poisson model with p below 0.0001. TCR abundances were normalised to the total number of TCRs sequenced in each sample and reported as counts per million. TRAV1-2 paired with TRAJ12, TRAJ20 or TRAJ33 defined MAIT TCRs, while TRAV10 paired with TRAJ18 defined iNKT TCRs. A search of VDJdb, accessed on 1 November 2021, was run for TCRs annotated to CMV, EBV and SARS-CoV-2, with TCRs annotated for multiple antigens excluded. TCRdb trimmed the raw reads at Q25, called clones with MiXCR and kept productive beta chains. Each entry is one CDR3 protein sequence, shown with its most common DNA and genes. Clone size and V and J calls follow TCRdb, not the original study. The sample table records tens of thousands of distinct CDR3 sequences; roughly a tenth of these occur just once. About 5.4% of the sample is in the top ten clones.

A case-control design nested within a healthcare worker cohort in London, UK, was used, with weekly nasopharyngeal swab PCR tests and blood sampling performed. Healthcare workers were enrolled in the week of the UK lockdown, from 23 to 31 March 2020, and were followed every week for up to 16 weeks. About this clonotype: Its antigen is currently not known. Base-call qualities are not available, and no considerably larger clone is one nucleotide away.

Germline trimming: 5 bases from V, 8 bases from J; junction bases outside gene matches: 5. The CDR3 holds 12 amino acids from the cysteine to the phenylalanine. Only the CDR3 part of the read is kept: 36 bases, read in frame from the first base. Study-wide findings and limitations: VDJdb matching was skewed toward anti-spike CD8 responses and likely underestimated virus-specific expansions, missing private and CD4 specificities.

The chain links TRBV12-3 or TRBV12-4 with TRBJ1-2; 7 central bases correspond to TRBD1. Sequencing was performed on whole blood, taken at baseline. The source is an adult who was a healthcare worker with PCR-confirmed SARS-CoV-2 infection or an uninfected control (not recorded which). For the CDR3, the sequence is CASSLTGQGYTF. The bases read TGTGCCAGCAGTCTGACAGGGCAAGGCTACACCTTC.